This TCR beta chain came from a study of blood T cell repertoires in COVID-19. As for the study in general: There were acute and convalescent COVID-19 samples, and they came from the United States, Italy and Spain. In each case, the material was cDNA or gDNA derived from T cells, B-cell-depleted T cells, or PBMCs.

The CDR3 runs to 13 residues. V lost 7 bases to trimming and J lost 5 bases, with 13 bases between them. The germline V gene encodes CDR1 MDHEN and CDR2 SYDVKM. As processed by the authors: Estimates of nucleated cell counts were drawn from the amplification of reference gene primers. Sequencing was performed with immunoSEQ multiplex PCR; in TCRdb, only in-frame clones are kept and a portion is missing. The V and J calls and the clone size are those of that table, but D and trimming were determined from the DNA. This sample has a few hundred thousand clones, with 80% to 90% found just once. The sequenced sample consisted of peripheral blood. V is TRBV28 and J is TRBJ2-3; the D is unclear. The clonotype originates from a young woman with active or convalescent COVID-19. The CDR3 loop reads CASTGGNLDTQYF. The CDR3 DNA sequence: TGTGCCAGCACTGGCGGAAACCTAGATACGCAGTATTTT.